One and the same sample provided the 12 T cell receptor beta chains below, sequenced in a study of cytomegalovirus exposure and HLA in healthy donors. Vbeta (60) and Jbeta (13) primers were used in the PCR. Repertoires were generated with immunoSEQ multiplex PCR, while TCRdb's copy carries only in-frame clones and drops some. Among 85,000 to 120,000 clones listed, approximately 71% were seen once. Material: PBMCs. Receptor source: a male donor in good health and CMV-seropositive.

The J gene is TRBJ2-5, the V gene TRBV4-1, with 7 bases aligning to TRBD1. V was pared by 3 bases and J by 3 bases, with 4 bases of the junction left unmatched. The CDR3 consists of 14 residues. Germline CDR1 is MGHRA and CDR2 is YSYEKL. The CDR3 region is CASSHLQGKETQYF. The DNA for the CDR3 is TGCGCCAGCAGCCACCTACAGGGGAAAGAGACCCAGTACTTC.

This clone has more than one count but fewer than ten. V usage is TRBV6-1 and J usage is TRBJ2-7; D unresolved. Germline V CDR1 and CDR2: MNHNS, SASEGT. The CDR3 sequence is 14 residues long. V was clipped by 6 bases and J by 1 base, with 13 bases between them. Here the CDR3 reads CASRPLGRSYEQYF. The CDR3 nucleotides read TGTGCCAGCAGACCTCTGGGCCGTTCCTACGAGCAGTACTTC.

V is TRBV10-3 and J is TRBJ2-3, with D tentatively TRBD1 (6 bases). The germline V and J ends were trimmed by 5 bases and 0 bases, with 12 bases remaining between them. CDR1 and CDR2 (germline): ENHRY, SYGVKD. The length of the CDR3 is 15 residues. CDR3 sequence: CAISSGAASTDTQYF. Written as DNA, the CDR3 is TGTGCCATCAGTTCAGGGGCGGCTAGCACAGATACGCAGTATTTT.

This sequence joins TRBV4-2 and TRBJ2-7; TRBD2 agrees at 11 bases. The CDR3 contains 21 residues. V shed 0 bases, J shed 0 bases, and the junction held 16 bases outside the gene matches. Germline V gene lookup returns CDR1 LGHNA and CDR2 YNFKEQ. The DNA for the CDR3 is TGTGCCAGCAGCCAAGAAATTCCCTGGACTAGCGGGCTTGTGTCCTCCTACGAGCAGTACTTC. Protein: CASSQEIPWTSGLVSSYEQYF.

The genes are TRBV28 and TRBJ1-3; D is perhaps TRBD1 (5 bases). The CDR3 extends over 17 amino acids. CDR1 is MDHEN and CDR2 is SYDVKM in the germline V gene. V lost 5 bases and J 0 bases, leaving 17 bases between the germline ends. The CDR3 sequence is CASSPLGGYFSGNTIYF. CDR3 DNA sequence: TGTGCCAGCAGTCCCTTGGGGGGATACTTCTCTGGAAACACCATATATTTT.

This clone was recorded once. J is TRBJ2-1 and V is TRBV7-7; TRBD2 matches at 12 bases. The germline gives CDR1 SSHAT, CDR2 FNYEAQ (reference sequence). The CDR3 totals 15 residues. J was trimmed by 5 bases and V by 5 bases; bases with no gene match: 4. CDR3 region: CASSKGLAGNNEQFF. As DNA, the CDR3 is TGTGCCAGCAGCAAGGGACTAGCGGGTAACAATGAGCAGTTCTTC.

The chain is built from TRBV28 and TRBJ2-2; TRBD1 matches 9 bases. The CDR3 loop spans 15 amino acids. Looked up from germline, CDR1 is MDHEN and CDR2 is SYDVKM. Losses at the gene ends were 6 bases for V and 6 bases for J; bases not matched to a gene: 8. CDR3 DNA: TGTGCCAGCAGATCCGAGGGACAGGGTCCCGGGGAGCTGTTTTTT. Its translation is CASRSEGQGPGELFF.

CDR3 nucleotides: TGTGCCAGCAGTCCACCTGTGGGTCGGGGGGATACGCAGTATTTT. It codes for CASSPPVGRGDTQYF. The chain employs TRBV28 and TRBJ2-3; D might be TRBD2 (6 bases). The ends were cut back, 5 bases at V and 6 bases at J, with 18 bases in the middle. Germline V gene lookup returns CDR1 MDHEN and CDR2 SYDVKM. The CDR3 has 15 residues.

The chain employs TRBV7-9 and TRBJ1-1; 9 bases are shared with TRBD1. This CDR3 is 16 amino acids long. Trimming removed 4 bases from V and 0 bases from J; junction bases left unmatched: 6. Germline V gene data show CDR1 as SEHNR and CDR2 as FQNEAQ (reference sequence). CDR3 loop: CASSSPQGAVNTEAFF. DNA for the CDR3: TGTGCCAGCAGCTCCCCACAGGGGGCGGTGAACACTGAAGCTTTCTTT.

Concerning this clone: One junction end does not reproduce the germline sequence, and a read error may be involved. The genes are TRBV7-9 and TRBJ2-7, with D possibly being TRBD2 (5 bases). The germline CDR1 and CDR2 sequences are SEHNR and FQNEAQ (reference sequence). This CDR3 is built from 15 residues. The CDR3 DNA is TGTTCCAGCAGCCCCGGCGGGTCCCGCGCCTACGAGCAGTACTTC. This encodes CSSSPGGSRAYEQYF.

The chain joins TRBV6-1 to TRBJ2-7; 7 bases are shared with TRBD1. With V trimmed by 5 bases and J by 3 bases, 7 bases remained unmatched. This CDR3 region has 14 residues. Germline lookup yields CDR1 MNHNS and CDR2 SASEGT. The CDR3 coding sequence is TGTGCCAGCAGTTCCCAGGGGGACGGCTACGAGCAGTACTTC. Translated: CASSSQGDGYEQYF.

This clone was detected only a few times. This rearrangement joins TRBV5-5 to TRBJ2-1; 10 positions match TRBD2. Per the germline V gene, CDR1 is SGHKS and CDR2 is YYEKEE (reference sequence). The CDR3 totals 16 residues. Trimming took 4 bases from V and 2 from J; bases not matched to a gene: 6. For the CDR3, the DNA is TGTGCCAGCAGCACCCCTCTAGCGGGAGCCTACAATGAGCAGTTCTTC. Its protein is CASSTPLAGAYNEQFF. The full variable domain, in which reference TRBV5-5 and TRBJ2-1 provide the parts outside the CDR3, is DAGVTQSPTHLIKTRGQQVTLRCSPISGHKSVSWYQQVLGQGPQFIFQYYEKEERGRGNFPDRFSARQFPNYSSELNVNALLLGDSALYLCASSTPLAGAYNEQFFGPGTRLTVL.